This entry lists 32 T cell receptor beta chains sequenced from one sample in a study of beta chain features in type 1 diabetes. No antigen has been identified for these receptors. Study results and caveats: TCRB CDR3s from Type 1 diabetes patients were moderately but significantly shorter in all four CD4+ subsets.

The sequenced template was cDNA made from the entire isolated RNA. Sequenced by immunoSEQ multiplex PCR; TCRdb stores in-frame clones only, minus some. The sample lists 310,000 or so clones; 15% were seen once. Sequencing was carried out using naive CD4+ T cells from blood. The receptor source for this set is a man in his late teens or twenties with type 1 diabetes.

J is TRBJ2-7 and V is TRBV9; no clear D. This CDR3 has 14 amino acids. Between the trimmed V and J ends, which lost 4 bases and 0 bases, there was a span of 11 bases. Germline V gene lookup returns CDR1 SGDLS and CDR2 YYNGEE. This chain's CDR3 is CASSLMTGSYEQYF. Written as DNA, the CDR3 is TGTGCCAGCAGCTTGATGACTGGCTCCTACGAGCAGTACTTC. Looking up the rest from reference TRBV9 and TRBJ2-7 gives the full variable domain: DSGVTQTPKHLITATGQRVTLRCSPRSGDLSVYWYQQSLDQGLQFLIQYYNGEERAKGNILERFSAQQFPDLHSELNLSSLELGDSALYFCASSLMTGSYEQYFGPGTRLTVT.

This sequence joins TRBV30 and TRBJ1-2; TRBD1 aligns across 11 bases. Trimming at V came to 2 bases and at J to 9 bases, leaving 11 bases not matched to a gene. Germline values: CDR1 GTSNPN, CDR2 SVGIG (reference sequence). The CDR3 sequence is 15 residues long. The CDR3 loop reads CAWSFSGTGGASYTF. The CDR3 coding sequence is TGTGCCTGGAGTTTCAGTGGGACAGGGGGAGCGAGCTACACCTTC. The complete variable domain, with remaining parts taken from reference TRBV30 and TRBJ1-2, reads SQTIHQWPATLVQPVGSPLSLECTVEGTSNPNLYWYRQAAGRGLQLLFYSVGIGQISSEVPQNLSASRPQDRQFILSSKKLLLSDSGFYLCAWSFSGTGGASYTFGSGTRLTVV.

The V gene is TRBV30, the J gene TRBJ2-7; TRBD2 agrees at 7 bases. J was trimmed by 6 bases and V by 4 bases; bases with no gene match: 3. From germline, CDR1 is GTSNPN and CDR2 SVGIG (reference sequence). The CDR3 runs to 11 residues. The DNA for the CDR3 is TGTGCCTGGATGCGGGGGTTCGAGCAGTACTTC. It codes for CAWMRGFEQYF.

This chain links TRBV15 with TRBJ1-2, with TRBD1 matching 7 bases. The trim removed 5 bases at V and 6 bases at J, leaving 9 bases unmatched. The CDR3 has 14 residues. Germline V CDR1 and CDR2: LNHNV, YYDKDF (reference sequence). CDR3 residues: CATSSRHGQDGYTF. The DNA of the CDR3 is TGTGCCACCAGCTCCCGCCATGGACAGGATGGCTACACCTTC.

The genes are TRBV27 and TRBJ2-3, with TRBD2 matching 11 bases. This CDR3 has 18 residues. V lost 7 bases, J lost 1 base, and 13 bases stayed unmatched. Germline loops: CDR1 MNHEY, CDR2 SMNVEV (reference sequence). CDR3 nucleotide sequence: TGTGCCAGCATGGGGCTAGCGGGAGGAGGGAGGGGCACAGATACGCAGTATTTT. Residues: CASMGLAGGGRGTDTQYF.

This clone was detected only a few times. The chain couples TRBV7-9 to TRBJ1-4; tentatively, D is TRBD1 (6 bases). The CDR3 runs to 16 residues. Germline lookup yields CDR1 SEHNR and CDR2 FQNEAQ (reference sequence). The germline V and J ends were trimmed by 6 bases and 7 bases, with 21 bases remaining between them. CDR3 DNA sequence: TGTGCCAGCAGGCCTCAGAGGGGGGGGAATGCTGAAAAACTGTTTTTT. This codes for CASRPQRGGNAEKLFF.

This chain connects TRBV5-1 to TRBJ2-7, with 9 positions matching TRBD1. This CDR3 has 15 amino acids. Germline V gene sequence: CDR1 SGHRS, CDR2 YFSETQ. The trim removed 2 bases at V and 4 bases at J, leaving 7 bases unmatched. CDR3 nucleotides: TGCGCCAGCAGCTTCGGGACAGGGTCGTTTTACGAGCAGTACTTC. This encodes CASSFGTGSFYEQYF.

The gene calls are TRBV7-9 and TRBJ2-2; 8 nucleotides agree with TRBD1. The CDR3 totals 16 residues. The ends lost 4 bases at V and 8 bases at J; junction bases unmatched: 12. CDR1 is SEHNR, CDR2 FQNEAQ, per germline (reference sequence). As DNA, the CDR3 is TGTGCCAGCAGCTCACCACCATCTTGGGACAGGGGGGAGCTGTTTTTT. Translation gives CASSSPPSWDRGELFF.

This clone was found a few times. The V call is TRBV30, the J call TRBJ2-2, with a possible D match to TRBD2 (5 bases). The germline V and J ends were trimmed by 4 bases and 7 bases, with 13 bases remaining between them. Germline CDR1 and CDR2: GTSNPN and SVGIG (reference sequence). The CDR3 sequence is 13 residues long. The DNA of the CDR3 is TGTGCCTGGACCCGGTCGGGGTACGGGGAGCTGTTTTTT. Its translation: CAWTRSGYGELFF. Variable domain in full (rest from reference TRBV30 and TRBJ2-2): SQTIHQWPATLVQPVGSPLSLECTVEGTSNPNLYWYRQAAGRGLQLLFYSVGIGQISSEVPQNLSASRPQDRQFILSSKKLLLSDSGFYLCAWTRSGYGELFFGEGSRLTVL.

V and J are TRBV11-2 and TRBJ2-3; 11 bases map to TRBD2. The CDR3 spans 14 residues. Trimming at V came to 5 bases and at J to 12 bases, leaving 10 bases not matched to a gene. Germline CDR1 SGHAT, CDR2 FQNNGV. The CDR3 region is CASSPGSGGAPQYF. CDR3 nucleotide sequence: TGTGCCAGCAGCCCCGGTAGCGGGGGGGCCCCACAGTATTTT.

This chain links TRBV5-1 with TRBJ1-6, with D uncertain. V was pared by 4 bases and J by 7 bases, with 9 bases between. This CDR3 contains 13 residues. Looked up from germline, CDR1 is SGHRS and CDR2 is YFSETQ. The CDR3 DNA sequence: TGCGCCAGCAGCCAACAGAAAAATTCACCCCTCCACTTT. Protein sequence: CASSQQKNSPLHF.

This clone was counted between two and nine times. The chain carries TRBV18 and TRBJ2-7; D remains unclear. CDR1 and CDR2 (germline): KGHSH, LQKENI. V dropped 2 bases and J dropped 7 bases, with 21 bases sitting between them. The length of the CDR3 is 16 residues. The CDR3 here is CASSPSSLSLSGEQYF. CDR3 nucleotides: TGTGCCAGCTCACCATCGTCACTATCGCTTTCGGGTGAGCAGTACTTC.

The CDR3 DNA follows: TGCGCCAGCAGCCCGAGGGGTGCGGGGACAGGGCGGCAAGAGACCCAGTACTTC. Protein sequence: CASSPRGAGTGRQETQYF. The chain couples TRBV4-3 to TRBJ2-5; the match to TRBD1 covers 9 bases. Unmatched junction bases numbered 14, after V lost 4 bases and J lost 2 bases. The CDR3 has 18 residues. The germline V gene has CDR1 LGHNA and CDR2 YSLEER.

V is TRBV30 and J is TRBJ1-4; D uncertain. From germline, CDR1 is GTSNPN and CDR2 SVGIG (reference sequence). V shed 3 bases and J shed 4 bases, with 12 bases lying between them. The CDR3 runs to 14 residues. CDR3 amino acids: CAWRRRPDNEKLFF. CDR3 DNA sequence: TGTGCCTGGAGGAGGAGACCCGATAATGAAAAACTGTTTTTT.

This clone was seen only a few times. The V call is TRBV7-2, the J call TRBJ2-2, with D possibly TRBD2 on 6 matching bases. This CDR3 comprises 16 residues. Germline V gives CDR1 SGHTA, CDR2 FQGNSA. The V end lost 6 bases, the J end lost 6 bases, and 20 bases lay between the germline ends. The CDR3 DNA reads as TGTGCCAGCAGGGGCGGGGAAGGGTCTAGGGCCGGGGAGCTGTTTTTT. Translating it yields CASRGGEGSRAGELFF.

This clone came up a few times. V and J are TRBV7-2 and TRBJ2-7; 8 bases line up with TRBD2. This CDR3 has 15 amino acids. Germline V gives CDR1 SGHTA, CDR2 FQGNSA. J was trimmed by 2 bases and V by 2 bases; bases with no gene match: 5. The CDR3 is CASSLRGGNTYEQYF. In DNA form, the CDR3 reads TGTGCCAGCAGCTTACGGGGGGGGAACACCTACGAGCAGTACTTC.

This clone was counted a few times. This chain connects TRBV5-4 to TRBJ2-7; D is unresolved. Deletions cut 4 bases from V and 4 bases from J, with 12 bases between. The CDR3 sequence is 13 residues long. Germline V gene sequence: CDR1 SGHNT, CDR2 YYREEE (reference sequence). The CDR3 bases are TGTGCCAGCAGCCTTCCGGAGAAATACGAGCAGTACTTC. It encodes CASSLPEKYEQYF.

This chain links TRBV4-3 with TRBJ1-2; TRBD1 matches at 10 bases. Germline-derived CDR1 and CDR2 are LGHNA and YSLEER. This CDR3 is 16 amino acids long. The trim removed 6 bases at V and 2 bases at J, leaving 9 bases unmatched. CDR3 in DNA: TGCGCCAGCAGATACGACAGGGGGCTGATAAACTATGGCTACACCTTC. This translates into CASRYDRGLINYGYTF.

The chain carries TRBV7-2 and TRBJ2-5, with D possibly matching TRBD2 (6 bases). The CDR3 runs to 14 residues. Germline lookup yields CDR1 SGHTA and CDR2 FQGNSA. With 6 bases removed from V and 1 base from J, the gap between germline ends came to 12 bases. CDR3 loop: CASSKGLSQETQYF. For the CDR3, the DNA is TGTGCCAGCAGTAAGGGACTCTCCCAAGAGACCCAGTACTTC.

This chain connects TRBV10-2 to TRBJ2-2, with TRBD1 matching 9 bases. The CDR3 is made up of 18 amino acids. Looked up from germline, CDR1 is WSHSY and CDR2 is SAAADI. Trimming cost V 5 bases and J 0 bases; bases outside gene matches: 10. CDR3 DNA sequence: TGCGCCAGCAGTACGGGACAGGGTTACAGGGCGAACACCGGGGAGCTGTTTTTT. It is translated as CASSTGQGYRANTGELFF.

This clone was seen a few times. Different DNA sequences within this sample yield the same CDR3. The chain links TRBV7-2 to TRBJ2-7; TRBD2 might be the D (6 bases). V was cut by 6 bases and J by 2 bases, with 14 bases left in between. Germline CDR1 reads SGHTA; CDR2 reads FQGNSA. The CDR3 has 14 amino acids. In nucleotides, the CDR3 is TGTGCCAGCAGTACCGCGGGACCCGCCTACGAGCAGTACTTC. It is translated as CASSTAGPAYEQYF.

This clone was seen only a few times. The rearrangement links TRBV14 to TRBJ2-3; possibly TRBD1 for D (6 bases). Germline assignment: CDR1 SGHDN and CDR2 FVKESK. The V gene lost 1 base and the J gene lost 4 bases, with 9 bases spanning the gap. This CDR3 has 14 residues. The CDR3 bases are TGTGCCAGCAGCCAAGGGGGGACACCAGATACGCAGTATTTT. It translates to CASSQGGTPDTQYF.

This clone was found a few times. The chain carries TRBV19 and TRBJ1-5; the D gene is possibly TRBD1 (6 bases). V dropped 7 bases and J dropped 0 bases, with 19 bases sitting between them. In germline, CDR1 is LNHDA, CDR2 SQIVND (reference sequence). This CDR3 is 17 amino acids long. CDR3 in amino acids: CASTHLGGRASNQPQHF. CDR3 DNA: TGTGCCAGTACTCATCTAGGGGGACGGGCTAGCAATCAGCCCCAGCATTTT.

This clone has more than one count but fewer than ten. This sequence joins TRBV10-3 and TRBJ2-7, with 10 bases identical to TRBD1. The CDR3 length is 14 residues. Germline CDR1 and CDR2: ENHRY and SYGVKD. V trimming: 9 bases; J trimming: 2 bases; junction bases outside the gene matches: 7. CDR3 in DNA: TGTGCCATAAGCAACGGACAGGGGGCCTACGAGCAGTACTTC. Amino acid sequence: CAISNGQGAYEQYF.

The chain uses TRBV25-1 and TRBJ1-2; D gene unclear. The CDR3 totals 15 residues. Trimming cost V 1 base and J 7 bases, with 16 bases left between them. Germline loops: CDR1 MGHDK, CDR2 SYGVNS. CDR3 amino acids: CASSEFEKPSTGYTF. DNA of the CDR3: TGTGCCAGCAGTGAATTTGAGAAACCATCTACTGGCTACACCTTC.

The rearrangement links TRBV19 to TRBJ1-2, with D possibly being TRBD1 (5 bases). Germline CDR1 reads LNHDA; CDR2 reads SQIVND (reference sequence). V shed 6 bases and J shed 4 bases, with 12 bases lying between them. The CDR3 sequence is 13 residues long. The DNA for the CDR3 is TGTGCCAGTAGGTCAGGGATTAGCTATGGCTACACCTTC. This translates into CASRSGISYGYTF. Filled out from reference TRBV19 and TRBJ1-2, the complete variable domain reads DGGITQSPKYLFRKEGQNVTLSCEQNLNHDAMYWYRQDPGQGLRLIYYSQIVNDFQKGDIAEGYSVSREKKESFPLTVTSAQKNPTAFYLCASRSGISYGYTFGSGTRLTVV.

CDR3 DNA sequence: TGTGCCTCTGCACAGGGAAGAAGCTATGGCTACACCTTC. Protein: CASAQGRSYGYTF. The V gene is TRBV30, the J gene TRBJ1-2; TRBD1 might be the D (6 bases). The CDR3 length is 13 residues. Trimming removed 7 bases from V and 4 bases from J, with 16 bases in between. CDR1 and CDR2 (germline): GTSNPN, SVGIG (reference sequence).

A few counts support this clone. J is TRBJ1-2 and V is TRBV4-3, with TRBD1 matching 8 bases. V was pared by 3 bases and J by 5 bases, with 8 bases of the junction left unmatched. Germline V gives CDR1 LGHNA, CDR2 YSLEER. The CDR3 length is 15 residues. CDR3 DNA sequence: TGCGCCAGCAGCCAGCGACAGGGGAAATATTATGGCTACACCTTC. Amino acid sequence: CASSQRQGKYYGYTF.

V usage is TRBV28 and J usage is TRBJ2-1; 9 bases match TRBD2. The CDR3 contains 14 residues. Trimming removed 8 bases from V and 4 bases from J; junction bases left unmatched: 6. The germline V gene encodes CDR1 MDHEN and CDR2 SYDVKM. The CDR3 bases are TGTGCCAGCCGACTAGCGGAAATATACAATGAGCAGTTCTTC. Its translation is CASRLAEIYNEQFF.

In its sample, this clone was seen a few times. The rearrangement links TRBV5-4 to TRBJ1-1, with a weak D call TRBD1 (5 bases). Germline V CDR1 and CDR2: SGHNT, YYREEE (reference sequence). This CDR3 region has 14 residues. Deletions cut 4 bases from V and 1 base from J, with 11 bases between. This CDR3 reads CASSIPDKNTEAFF. CDR3 coding DNA: TGTGCCAGCAGCATCCCGGACAAGAACACTGAAGCTTTCTTT. The full variable domain, in which reference TRBV5-4 and TRBJ1-1 provide the parts outside the CDR3, is ETGVTQSPTHLIKTRGQQVTLRCSSQSGHNTVSWYQQALGQGPQFIFQYYREEENGRGNFPPRFSGLQFPNYSSELNVNALELDDSALYLCASSIPDKNTEAFFGQGTRLTVV.

This clone has only a few counts. CDR3 region: CSVAPPGLAGGLSSYEQYF. The DNA for the CDR3 is TGCAGCGTTGCACCCCCGGGACTAGCGGGAGGGTTAAGCTCCTACGAGCAGTACTTC. The chain couples TRBV29-1 to TRBJ2-7, with 16 bases that match TRBD2. The CDR3 runs to 19 residues. With 4 bases clipped from V and 0 bases from J, the junction kept 12 bases outside the gene matches. Germline-derived CDR1 and CDR2 are SQVTM and ANQGSEA.

A word on this clone: Other DNA sequences in this sample translate to the same CDR3. This chain joins TRBV7-2 and TRBJ2-7, with unresolved D. CDR1 and CDR2 from the germline V gene are SGHTA and FQGNSA. CDR3 length: 11 residues. V shed 5 bases and J shed 4 bases, with 6 bases lying between them. The CDR3 is CASSREYEQYF. CDR3 bases: TGTGCCAGCAGCCGAGAATACGAGCAGTACTTC.